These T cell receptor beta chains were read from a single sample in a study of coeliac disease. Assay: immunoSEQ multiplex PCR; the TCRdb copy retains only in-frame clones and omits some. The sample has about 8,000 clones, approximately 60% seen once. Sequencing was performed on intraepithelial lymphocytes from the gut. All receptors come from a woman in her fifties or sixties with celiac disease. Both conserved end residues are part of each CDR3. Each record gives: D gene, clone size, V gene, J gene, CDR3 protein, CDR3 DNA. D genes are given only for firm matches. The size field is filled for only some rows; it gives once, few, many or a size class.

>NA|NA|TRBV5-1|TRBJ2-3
CASSSQGGADTQYF
TGCGCCAGCAGCTCACAGGGAGGGGCAGATACGCAGTATTTT
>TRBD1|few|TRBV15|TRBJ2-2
CATSREGAGGTGELFF
TGTGCCACCAGCAGAGAAGGGGCAGGGGGCACCGGGGAGCTGTTTTTT
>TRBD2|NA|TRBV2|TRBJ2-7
CASRGTGTSNF
TGTGCCAGCAGGGGTACCGGGACTAGTAACTTC
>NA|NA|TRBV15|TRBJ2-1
CATSPLIRDTLGDEQFF
TGTGCCACCAGCCCACTAATCCGGGACACTCTGGGCGATGAGCAGTTCTTC
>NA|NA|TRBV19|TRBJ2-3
CASTRGGDTQYF
TGTGCCAGTACCCGAGGCGGAGATACGCAGTATTTT
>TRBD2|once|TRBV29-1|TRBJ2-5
CSVSGLAGQETQYF
TGCAGCGTTTCTGGACTAGCGGGGCAAGAGACCCAGTACTTC
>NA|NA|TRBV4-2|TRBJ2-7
CASSQDRDYEQYF
TGTGCCAGCAGCCAAGACAGGGACTACGAGCAGTACTTC
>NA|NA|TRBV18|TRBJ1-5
CASSPSGVRNQPQHF
TGTGCCAGCTCTCCTTCAGGGGTACGCAATCAGCCCCAGCATTTC
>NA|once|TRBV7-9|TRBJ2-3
CASRSADTQYF
TGTGCCAGCAGGTCAGCAGATACGCAGTATTTT
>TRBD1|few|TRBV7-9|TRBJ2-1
CASSRPGQGNEQFF
TGTGCCAGCAGCCGTCCGGGACAGGGAAATGAGCAGTTCTTC
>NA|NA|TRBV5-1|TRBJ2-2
CASSLKGWGNTGELFF
TGCGCCAGCAGCCTGAAGGGGTGGGGTAACACCGGGGAGCTGTTTTTT
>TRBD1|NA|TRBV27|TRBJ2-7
CASSREGQSTYEQYF
TGTGCCAGCAGTCGAGAGGGACAGTCCACCTACGAGCAGTACTTC
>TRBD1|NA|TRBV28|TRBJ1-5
CASWDRGSNQPQHF
TGTGCCAGCTGGGACAGGGGAAGCAATCAGCCCCAGCATTTT
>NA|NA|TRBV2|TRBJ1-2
CASLAGRSLYGYTF
TGTGCCAGCCTCGCAGGGCGTTCCCTCTATGGCTACACCTTC
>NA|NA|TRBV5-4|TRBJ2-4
CASSSSDRNIQYF
TGTGCCAGCAGCTCGTCGGACAGAAACATTCAGTACTTC
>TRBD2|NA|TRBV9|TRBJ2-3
CASSGVAGGRVDTQYF
TGTGCCAGCAGCGGGGTAGCGGGGGGGAGGGTAGATACGCAGTATTTT
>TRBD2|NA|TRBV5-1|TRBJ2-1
CASSLDGLAGREQFF
TGCGCCAGCAGCTTGGATGGGCTAGCGGGACGTGAGCAGTTCTTC
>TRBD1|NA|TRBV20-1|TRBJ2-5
CSTGQGISRYF
TGCAGTACGGGACAGGGTATTTCACGGTACTTC
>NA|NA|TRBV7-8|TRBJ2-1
CASSLDRGSEQFF
TGTGCCAGCAGCTTGGATAGGGGGTCTGAGCAGTTCTTC
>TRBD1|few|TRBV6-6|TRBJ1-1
CASSYGKTGDTEAFF
TGTGCCAGCAGTTACGGGAAGACAGGGGACACTGAAGCTTTCTTT
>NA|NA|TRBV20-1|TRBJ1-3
CSSVSGNTIYF
TGCAGCAGCGTCTCTGGAAACACCATATATTTT
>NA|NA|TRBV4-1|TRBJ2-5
CASSQEGGTIKETQYF
TGCGCCAGCAGCCAAGAGGGCGGGACCATAAAAGAGACCCAGTACTTC
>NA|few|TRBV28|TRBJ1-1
CASRPPLRWDTEAFF
TGTGCCAGCAGACCCCCGCTGCGGTGGGACACTGAAGCTTTCTTT
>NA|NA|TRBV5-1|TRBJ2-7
CASSERPDYYEQYF
TGCGCCAGCAGCGAGCGGCCAGACTACTACGAGCAGTACTTC
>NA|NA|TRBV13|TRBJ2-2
CASSLPAGELFF
TGTGCCAGCAGCCTCCCAGCCGGGGAGCTGTTTTTT
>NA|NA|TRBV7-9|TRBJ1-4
CASRPRGRNEKLFF
TGTGCCAGCAGGCCGAGAGGCCGTAATGAAAAACTGTTTTTT
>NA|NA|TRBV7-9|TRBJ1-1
CASSQEVTEAFF
TGTGCCAGCAGCCAGGAGGTCACTGAAGCTTTCTTT
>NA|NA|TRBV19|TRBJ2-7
CASRGLSYEQYF
TGTGCCAGTAGAGGACTGTCCTACGAGCAGTACTTC
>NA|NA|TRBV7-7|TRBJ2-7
CASSLGEVGYEQYF
TGTGCTAGCAGCTTGGGGGAGGTGGGGTACGAGCAGTACTTC
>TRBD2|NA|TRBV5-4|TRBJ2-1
CASSTGLAEGNEQFF
TGTGCCAGCAGCACCGGGCTAGCGGAAGGCAATGAGCAGTTCTTC